The T cell receptor beta chain described here comes from a study of cytomegalovirus exposure and HLA in healthy donors. Trimming removed 4 bases from V and 7 bases from J, with 9 bases in between. CDR3 length equals 11 residues. Per germline, CDR1 GTSNPN and CDR2 SVGIG (reference sequence). Primers for the PCR totalled 60 Vbeta and 13 Jbeta. Produced via immunoSEQ multiplex PCR; TCRdb's table is partial and in-frame only. The repertoire holds 150,000 to 200,000 clones, with approximately 86% as singletons. The chain combines TRBV30 with TRBJ2-3; no clear D gene. This clonotype was obtained from a boy between 2 and 10 years old in good health and CMV-seronegative. Sequences were obtained from PBMCs. The DNA for the CDR3 is TGTGCCTGGAAGCGAGGTAATACGCAGTATTTT. This gives the protein CAWKRGNTQYF.